This entry lists 30 T cell receptor beta chains sequenced from one sample in a study of blood T cell repertoires in COVID-19. This table comes from immunoSEQ multiplex PCR, and its TCRdb copy is limited to in-frame clones, with some not included. The table lists approximately 300,000 clones, about nine tenths of them singletons, with less than 2% in the top ten. The source material was peripheral blood. The receptors shown here come from a woman aged 25 to 45 with COVID-19, enrolled during active disease.

This chain connects TRBV13 to TRBJ1-3; D gene ambiguous. The CDR3 has 16 amino acids. V was trimmed by 0 bases and J by 4 bases, leaving 13 bases between them. In germline, CDR1 is PRHDT, CDR2 FYEKMQ (reference sequence). The CDR3 here is CASSLGAGYRGNTIYF. Here the CDR3 DNA reads TGTGCCAGCAGCTTAGGCGCGGGCTACCGGGGAAACACCATATATTTT.

The chain couples TRBV6-4 to TRBJ1-2; D not resolved. The V end was cut by 4 bases, the J end by 3 bases, with 15 bases between. Germline V gene sequence: CDR1 MRHNA, CDR2 SNTAGT. The CDR3 length is 15 residues. The CDR3 protein is CASSAWPADYYGYTF. The CDR3 region has the DNA TGTGCCAGCAGTGCGTGGCCGGCAGACTACTATGGCTACACCTTC.

This clone was observed once. The chain recombines TRBV4-3 with TRBJ1-5, with unresolved D. With 1 base removed from V and 7 bases from J, the gap between germline ends came to 8 bases. The CDR3 loop spans 13 amino acids. Germline CDR1 and CDR2: LGHNA and YSLEER. DNA of the CDR3: TGCGCCAGCAGCCAAGGGTTTCGGCAGCCCCAGCATTTT. Amino acids: CASSQGFRQPQHF.

This chain links TRBV5-1 with TRBJ1-4; 7 bases match TRBD1. This CDR3 is 17 amino acids long. J gave up 0 bases and V 2 bases, and 7 bases lay outside the gene matches. Germline-derived CDR1 and CDR2 are SGHRS and YFSETQ. CDR3 residues: CASSLGTVTTTNEKLFF. The CDR3 coding sequence is TGCGCCAGCAGCTTAGGGACAGTCACGACAACTAATGAAAAACTGTTTTTT.

The CDR3 nucleotides are TGTGCCAGCAGCCAAGATTATGGCAGGGGGCTTGGTCTGACTGAAGCTTTCTTT. This translates into CASSQDYGRGLGLTEAFF. The chain carries TRBV4-2 and TRBJ1-1, with 8 bases matching TRBD1. V shed 0 bases and J 5 bases; nucleotides not matched to a gene: 14. There are 18 residues in the CDR3. The V gene's germline CDR1 is LGHNA and CDR2 YNFKEQ.

This rearrangement joins TRBV19 to TRBJ1-2; 9 bases map to TRBD1. This CDR3 comprises 14 residues. J was trimmed by 6 bases and V by 5 bases; bases with no gene match: 7. Germline assignment: CDR1 LNHDA and CDR2 SQIVND (reference sequence). DNA of the CDR3: TGTGCCAGTAGTCCCGGGACAGGGTTTGATGGCTACACCTTC. It codes for CASSPGTGFDGYTF.

V is TRBV21-1 and J is TRBJ2-7; TRBD2 is taken as the D call from the table, unchecked against the DNA. TRBV21-1 is a pseudogene. CDR3 length: 11 amino acids. The CDR3 here is CASREVHEQYV. The CDR3 nucleotides are TGTGCCAGCAGGGAGGTCCACGAGCAGTACGTC.

There are a few counts of this clone. The CDR3 region has the DNA TGTGCCAGCAGCGACGACAGGGGGCGAGGGGATGGCTACACCTTC. It encodes CASSDDRGRGDGYTF. The chain joins TRBV9 to TRBJ1-2, with TRBD1 matching 10 bases. This CDR3 has 15 amino acids. CDR1 is SGDLS, CDR2 YYNGEE, per germline. Trimming at V came to 3 bases and at J to 6 bases, leaving 8 bases not matched to a gene.

The chain links TRBV5-1 to TRBJ2-5; D might be TRBD1 (5 bases). Germline CDR1 and CDR2: SGHRS and YFSETQ. V was clipped by 0 bases and J by 1 base, with 7 bases between them. The CDR3 loop spans 14 amino acids. Here the CDR3 reads CASSLERGQETQYF. CDR3 bases: TGCGCCAGCAGCTTGGAAAGGGGCCAAGAGACCCAGTACTTC.

CDR3 DNA: TGTGCCAGCAGCCAAGACCCAGGGAATAAAGCTGAAGCTTTCTTT. The encoded protein is CASSQDPGNKAEAFF. This rearrangement joins TRBV4-2 to TRBJ1-1, with D possibly matching TRBD1 (5 bases). Trimming removed 0 bases from V and 6 bases from J, with 14 bases in between. The CDR3 consists of 15 residues. Germline V gene data show CDR1 as LGHNA and CDR2 as YNFKEQ.

This clone has only one observation. The chain has TRBV4-2 and TRBJ1-2, with 9 bases matching TRBD1. The trim removed 1 base at V and 8 bases at J, leaving 5 bases unmatched. This CDR3 has 14 residues. Germline assignment: CDR1 LGHNA and CDR2 YNFKEQ. CDR3: CASSQGTGERGYTF. The DNA of the CDR3 is TGTGCCAGCAGCCAAGGGACAGGGGAAAGGGGCTACACCTTC.

The sample holds one count of this clone. V and J are TRBV5-1 and TRBJ1-1; D remains unclear. V shed 5 bases and J shed 1 base, with 12 bases lying between them. Germline values: CDR1 SGHRS, CDR2 YFSETQ. The CDR3 extends over 14 amino acids. The DNA of the CDR3 is TGCGCCAGCAGAAGGGCGGGTCCGAACACTGAAGCTTTCTTT. Protein product: CASRRAGPNTEAFF.

The chain has TRBV24-1 and TRBJ1-5, with D unresolved. The germline V gene has CDR1 KGHDR and CDR2 SFDVKD. The CDR3 runs 13 residues. V lost 2 bases, J lost 5 bases, and 6 bases lay in between. The CDR3 here is CATSDSSDQPQHF. In DNA, the CDR3 is TGTGCCACCAGTGATTCCTCGGATCAGCCCCAGCATTTT.

The chain uses TRBV20-1 and TRBJ2-1; tentative D call: TRBD2 (6 bases). The CDR3 loop spans 16 amino acids. Germline CDR1 and CDR2: DFQATT and SNEGSKA (reference sequence). Trimming removed 3 bases from V and 5 bases from J, with 20 bases in between. The chain's CDR3 is CSASRSAGTPNNEQFF. The CDR3 DNA follows: TGCAGTGCTAGTCGTTCGGCGGGGACCCCGAACAATGAGCAGTTCTTC.

This rearrangement joins TRBV19 to TRBJ2-5; possibly TRBD2 for D (7 bases). V shed 11 bases and J shed 3 bases, with 16 bases lying between them. The germline V gene has CDR1 LNHDA and CDR2 SQIVND (reference sequence). The CDR3 totals 13 residues. The CDR3 here is CASKRDTEETQYF. CDR3 nucleotide sequence: TGTGCCTCAAAGCGGGACACAGAAGAGACCCAGTACTTC.

This chain joins TRBV7-6 and TRBJ1-5, with 8 nucleotides matching TRBD1. The CDR3 is 15 amino acids. Looked up from germline, CDR1 is SGHVS and CDR2 is FNYEAQ. V trimming: 1 base; J trimming: 9 bases; junction bases outside the gene matches: 8. The CDR3 sequence is CASSLEAGGSGPQHF. The CDR3 region has the DNA TGTGCCAGCAGCTTAGAGGCAGGGGGCTCGGGGCCCCAGCATTTT.

About this clone: An end of the junction does not agree with germline; a read error may underlie this. This chain connects TRBV12-3 or TRBV12-4 to TRBJ1-1; 7 bases agree with TRBD1. CDR3 size: 13 residues. The CDR3 sequence: CASNQDRNAEAFF. The CDR3 region has the DNA TGTGCCAGCAATCAGGACAGGAACGCTGAAGCTTTCTTT.

With regard to this clone: This may come from a read error, since a much larger clone is one base off. This chain links TRBV9 with TRBJ1-5; 10 bases are shared with TRBD1. The trim removed 4 bases at V and 6 bases at J, leaving 13 bases unmatched. Germline-derived CDR1 and CDR2 are SGDLS and YYNGEE. The CDR3 is 17 residues long. CDR3 in amino acids: CASSLRDRGVEGQPQHF. The DNA for the CDR3 is TGTGCCAGCAGCCTCCGGGACAGGGGCGTGGAGGGTCAGCCCCAGCATTTT.

Here the CDR3 DNA reads TGCGCCAGCAGCCTAACAGGGACAGGGGGTGAAAAACTGTTTTTT. Protein: CASSLTGTGGEKLFF. This chain uses TRBV5-1 with TRBJ1-4; 11 bases align to TRBD1. The germline V gene has CDR1 SGHRS and CDR2 YFSETQ. The CDR3 is 15 amino acids. Trimming at V came to 4 bases and at J to 7 bases, leaving 6 bases not matched to a gene.

The rearrangement links TRBV19 to TRBJ2-3, with 14 bases aligning to TRBD2. Germline V lookup: CDR1 LNHDA, CDR2 SQIVND (reference sequence). This CDR3 has 14 residues. V dropped 9 bases and J dropped 4; count of bases not matched to a gene: 3. In DNA, the CDR3 is TGTGCCAGCAGACTAGCGGGGGGGCCAGATACGCAGTATTTT. Protein: CASRLAGGPDTQYF.

This chain uses TRBV7-9 with TRBJ1-4; D not certain. The CDR3 has 14 amino acids. Germline V gene lookup returns CDR1 SEHNR and CDR2 FQNEAQ (reference sequence). The ends were cut back, 6 bases at V and 6 bases at J, with 14 bases in the middle. CDR3 nucleotide sequence: TGTGCCAGCAGGGCCGGGAACCCAGATGAAAAACTGTTTTTT. Translating it yields CASRAGNPDEKLFF.

V usage is TRBV4-3 and J usage is TRBJ2-7; maybe TRBD2 (6 bases). Germline lookup yields CDR1 LGHNA and CDR2 YSLEER. The CDR3 runs to 14 residues. With 2 bases removed from V and 2 bases from J, the gap between germline ends came to 10 bases. CDR3 protein: CASSQTSFTYEQYF. The CDR3 DNA follows: TGCGCCAGCAGCCAAACTAGCTTTACCTACGAGCAGTACTTC.

The chain employs TRBV2 and TRBJ1-1; D might be TRBD1 (5 bases). Per the germline V gene, CDR1 is SNHLY and CDR2 is FYNNEI. V shed 4 bases and J shed 11 bases, with 20 bases lying between them. The length of the CDR3 is 14 residues. CDR3 nucleotide sequence: TGTGCCAGCAGTGGGCAGGGTCAGGGTGGAGGGGCTTTCTTT. Translated: CASSGQGQGGGAFF.

V and J are TRBV10-2 and TRBJ1-4, with D possibly TRBD1 on 6 matching bases. The CDR3 runs 15 residues. Trimming cost V 10 bases and J 4 bases, with 19 bases left between them. CDR1 is WSHSY and CDR2 is SAAADI in the germline V gene. DNA of the CDR3: TGCGCCACCTCGGACAGACATAATCATAATGAAAAACTGTTTTTT. Its translation is CATSDRHNHNEKLFF.

V is TRBV11-2 and J is TRBJ2-7; 8 bases align to TRBD1. V lost 3 bases to trimming and J lost 0 bases; unmatched junction nucleotides: 1. CDR1 SGHAT and CDR2 FQNNGV come from the germline V gene. The CDR3 sequence is 14 residues long. CDR3 in DNA: TGTGCCAGCAGCTTCGACAGGGGCTCCTACGAGCAGTACGTC. It specifies CASSFDRGSYEQYV.

This chain connects TRBV5-1 to TRBJ2-3; 7 bases line up with TRBD1. Germline V CDR1 and CDR2: SGHRS, YFSETQ. V shed 2 bases and J 2 bases; nucleotides not matched to a gene: 2. This CDR3 is built from 14 residues. The CDR3: CASSLQGPTDTQYF. The DNA of the CDR3 is TGCGCCAGCAGCTTACAGGGGCCCACAGATACGCAGTATTTT.

The chain couples TRBV6-2 or TRBV6-3 to TRBJ1-5; the match to TRBD1 covers 7 bases. V lost 6 bases, J lost 3 bases, and 5 bases stayed unmatched. This CDR3 has 14 amino acids. CDR1 is MNHEY and CDR2 is SVGEGT in the germline V gene. CDR3 sequence reads: CASSQDRNNQPQHF. In DNA form, the CDR3 reads TGTGCCAGCAGCCAGGACAGGAACAATCAGCCCCAGCATTTT.

The rearrangement joins TRBV7-8 to TRBJ1-1, with D uncertain. The CDR3 sequence is 12 residues long. V was trimmed by 3 bases and J by 2 bases, leaving 4 bases between them. From germline, CDR1 is SGHVS and CDR2 FQNEAQ. CDR3 sequence reads: CASSFLNTEAFF. DNA of the CDR3: TGTGCCAGCAGCTTCTTAAACACTGAAGCTTTCTTT. Complete variable domain (other parts from reference TRBV7-8 and TRBJ1-1): GAGVSQSPRYKVAKRGQDVALRCDPISGHVSLFWYQQALGQGPEFLTYFQNEAQLDKSGLPSDRFFAERPEGSVSTLKIQRTQQEDSAVYLCASSFLNTEAFFGQGTRLTVV.

For the CDR3, the DNA is TGTGCCAGCACCCCCGCGGGACAGGCGTCTTTCTTT. This codes for CASTPAGQASFF. V is TRBV7-9 and J is TRBJ1-1; 8 nucleotides align to TRBD1. The CDR3 covers 12 residues. The germline V gene has CDR1 SEHNR and CDR2 FQNEAQ (reference sequence). Trimming cost V 7 bases and J 12 bases; bases outside gene matches: 10.

This clone was counted once. The V call is TRBV29-1, the J call TRBJ1-2, with D possibly TRBD1 on 5 matching bases. Looked up from germline, CDR1 is SQVTM and CDR2 is ANQGSEA. The CDR3 covers 14 residues. V dropped 2 bases and J dropped 0 bases, with 10 bases sitting between them. The CDR3 is CSVETRQTNYGYTF. The DNA of the CDR3 is TGCAGCGTTGAAACCCGACAGACTAACTATGGCTACACCTTC.